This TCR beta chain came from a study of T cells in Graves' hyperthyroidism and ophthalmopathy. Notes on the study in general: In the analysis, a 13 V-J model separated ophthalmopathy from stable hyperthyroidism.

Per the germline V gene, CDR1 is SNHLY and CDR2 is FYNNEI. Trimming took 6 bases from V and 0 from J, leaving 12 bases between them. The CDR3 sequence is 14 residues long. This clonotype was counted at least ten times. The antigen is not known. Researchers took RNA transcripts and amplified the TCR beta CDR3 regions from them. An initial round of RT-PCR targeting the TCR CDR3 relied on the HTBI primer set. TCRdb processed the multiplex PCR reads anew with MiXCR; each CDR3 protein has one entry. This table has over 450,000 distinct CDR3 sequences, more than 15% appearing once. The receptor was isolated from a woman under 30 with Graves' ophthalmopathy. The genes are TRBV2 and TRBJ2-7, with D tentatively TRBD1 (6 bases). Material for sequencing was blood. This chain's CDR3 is CASSQGFNSYEQYF. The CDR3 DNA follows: TGTGCCAGCAGCCAGGGGTTTAACTCCTACGAGCAGTACTTC.